This TCR beta chain is drawn from a study of T cell clusters in autoimmune cytopenias. TRB was amplified from around 0.25 ug of peripheral blood genomic DNA per sample. TRB rearrangements were amplified by touch-down multiplex PCR with mixed TRB-A/B primers. TCRdb re-analyzed the multiplex PCR reads; it lists each CDR3 protein once, without DNA. Reported are under 15,000 distinct CDR3 sequences; the ten largest clones contain 3%. Of note for this clonotype: Its target is not known.

Study-wide results and caveats: The T cell clusters were defined only in silico, without experimental functional validation. TRB repertoire shifts in secondary cytopenia and chronic lymphocytic leukemia mostly reflected lymphoma, not autoimmunity.

The CDR3 is 13 residues long. Germline CDR1 and CDR2: KGHSH and LQKENI. Sequenced material: peripheral blood. V gene TRBV18 combines with J gene TRBJ2-7. The sequence was collected from a human donor with an autoimmune cytopenia or autoimmune hepatitis (not recorded which). The CDR3 protein is CASSPGKFYEQYF.